The entry below gives a single T cell receptor (beta chain) sequence along with its context. As yet, its antigen is unknown. Vbeta (60) and Jbeta (13) primers were used in the PCR. Generated by immunoSEQ multiplex PCR, the TCRdb table keeps only in-frame clones and is missing some. The sample comprises a few hundred thousand clones, 75% of which are singletons, and 1.5% to 2% rests with the top ten. The data belong to a study of cytomegalovirus exposure and HLA in healthy donors. Overall study findings and caveats: Per a prior analysis, the majority of TCR beta V segments were productive roughly 87% or roughly 30% of the time. HLA allele associations emerged for 16,951 TCR beta sequences in a later analysis, at 0.05 false discovery rate. In a later analysis, most CMV-associated TCR beta chains appeared HLA-restricted.

These donors counted as nominally healthy when sampled, but unrecorded immune exposures were likely. With 3 bases removed from V and 1 base from J, the gap between germline ends came to 9 bases. CDR3 length: 14 amino acids. Germline V gene sequence: CDR1 SGHTA, CDR2 FQGTGA. Sample: PBMCs. The TCR originated in a woman under 40 in good health and CMV-seronegative. This chain links TRBV7-3 with TRBJ1-1, with a weak D call TRBD1 (6 bases). The CDR3 nucleotides read TGTGCCAGCAGCTTTACAGGGAGGAACACTGAAGCTTTCTTT. Translating it yields CASSFTGRNTEAFF.